Below, 5 T cell receptor beta chains from the same sample are listed, as sequenced in a study of Graves' ophthalmopathy and Graves' hyperthyroidism. RNA transcripts served as template for amplifying TCR beta CDR3 sequences. First-round RT-PCR with HTBI primers preceded a second-round multiplex PCR. A single record per CDR3 protein comes from TCRdb applying MiXCR to the multiplex PCR reads. The table lists over a million distinct CDR3 sequences, about 38% of them singletons. The material sequenced was peripheral blood or thyroid tissue (not recorded which). The receptors shown here come from an adult man with Graves' hyperthyroidism.

This chain links TRBV12-3 or TRBV12-4 with TRBJ1-4; D gene uncertain. The CDR3 contains 13 residues. With 2 bases removed from V and 8 bases from J, the gap between germline ends came to 9 bases. The CDR3: CASSLNTGEKLFF. The CDR3, as DNA: TGTGCCAGCAGTTTAAATACGGGAGAAAAACTGTTTTTT.

The chain is built from TRBV9 and TRBJ1-2; no definite D call. Germline V gene lookup returns CDR1 SGDLS and CDR2 YYNGEE. Trimming pared 0 bases from V and 3 bases from J, leaving 15 bases between. The CDR3 loop spans 16 amino acids. CDR3 region: CASSVEEWLADYGYTF. The CDR3 nucleotides are TGTGCCAGCAGCGTAGAGGAGTGGCTAGCGGACTATGGCTACACCTTC.

The chain carries TRBV7-2 and TRBJ1-4; D might be TRBD1 (6 bases). Trimming shortened V by 2 bases and J by 4 bases, and 14 bases separated the two germline ends. Germline CDR1 and CDR2: SGHTA and FQGNSA. CDR3 length: 16 amino acids. The CDR3 bases are TGTGCCAGCAGCTTAAAAGGGACACCGAATAATGAAAAACTGTTTTTT. It encodes CASSLKGTPNNEKLFF.

This clonotype was counted many times. The chain carries TRBV19 and TRBJ1-5; 11 bases fit TRBD1. Germline CDR1 is LNHDA and CDR2 is SQIVND (reference sequence). The V and J ends lost 5 bases and 7 bases, in that order; junction bases with no gene match: 7. The CDR3 length is 15 residues. The chain's CDR3 is CASSAGQGARQPQHF. DNA of the CDR3: TGTGCCAGTAGTGCAGGACAGGGGGCTCGGCAGCCCCAGCATTTT.

In its sample, this clonotype was seen a few times. V gene TRBV5-6 combines with J gene TRBJ1-6, with 7 bases fitting TRBD1. Germline V gene lookup returns CDR1 SGHDT and CDR2 YYEEEE. The CDR3 sequence is 18 residues long. V shed 4 bases and J 10 bases; nucleotides not matched to a gene: 20. The CDR3 nucleotides read TGTGCCAGCAGCACCTGGACAGGAGCGCGGCTCTTGATCTCACCCCTCCACTTT. Translated: CASSTWTGARLLISPLHF.